Below, 3 T cell receptor beta chains from the same sample are listed, as sequenced in a study of Ad26.COV2.S vaccination and SARS-CoV-2 variants. Only in-frame clones appear in the TCRdb table, and some are missing; sequencing was by immunoSEQ multiplex PCR. The repertoire holds hundreds of thousands of clones, with 92% as singletons. The treatment denotes: 15 to 20 received Ad26.COV2.S at low or high dose, single or two shots; 5 received placebo; per-sample allocation not given. Sampling was performed 63 days after the first vaccine or placebo injection. The sample in question was peripheral blood, obtained in a trial of Ad26.COV2.S vaccine versus placebo. The receptors were sampled from a person between 18 and 60 years old who received the Ad26.COV2.S COVID-19 vaccine or a placebo.

This chain uses TRBV7-9 with TRBJ2-5; 7 positions agree with TRBD2. Losses at the gene ends were 5 bases for V and 1 base for J; bases not matched to a gene: 10. Germline V gives CDR1 SEHNR, CDR2 FQNEAQ (reference sequence). The length of the CDR3 is 16 residues. The CDR3 DNA is TGTGCCAGCAGCCCCCCGAGGGAGGGATCCCAAGAGACCCAGTACTTC. Amino acids: CASSPPREGSQETQYF.

The V call is TRBV4-3, the J call TRBJ2-2; D ambiguous. The CDR3 sequence is 16 residues long. V shed 0 bases and J shed 1 base, with 9 bases lying between them. Germline V CDR1 and CDR2: LGHNA, YSLEER. In DNA form, the CDR3 reads TGCGCCAGCAGCCAAGAGGCGGCGATGAACACCGGGGAGCTGTTTTTT. Its translation: CASSQEAAMNTGELFF.

This clone has a single count. The chain employs TRBV11-2 and TRBJ2-5, with D maybe TRBD1 (6 bases). The germline V and J ends were trimmed by 1 base and 1 base, with 13 bases remaining between them. Germline values: CDR1 SGHAT, CDR2 FQNNGV. This CDR3 is 16 amino acids long. CDR3 DNA sequence: TGTGCCAGCAGCTTAGGGGACACCAGAGTCCAAGAGACCCAGTACTTC. Translation: CASSLGDTRVQETQYF.